This T cell receptor (beta chain) was recorded in a study of shared T cell receptors in the human thymus. The data were produced by immunoSEQ multiplex PCR, yet TCRdb's version contains in-frame clones alone and is incomplete. In the table there are 640,000 or so clones, approximately 87% of which are singletons. CDR1 is LNHNV and CDR2 is YYDKDF in the germline V gene (reference sequence). The CDR3 is 20 residues long. Regarding this clone: One end of the junction is discordant with germline, which a read error may explain.

These data were likewise used in another study, on human thymus T cells. That work adds: The thymus was resected at corrective cardiac surgery. Thymic and blood repertoires seemed to favor certain V and J genes.

The receptor's source is a boy younger than two with a congenital heart defect. The sequencing input was thymocytes. V gene TRBV15 combines with J gene TRBJ1-5, with TRBD1 matching over 9 bases. CDR3 in amino acids: CATRRGAGARQGEVLQPQHF. CDR3 DNA: TGTGCCACCAGAAGAGGCGCCGGGGCCCGACAGGGGGAGGTATTACAGCCCCAGCATTTT.